The entry below gives a single T cell receptor beta chain sequence along with its context. Method: immunoSEQ multiplex PCR; TCRdb's copy keeps in-frame clones and lacks some. The sample carries approximately 80,000 clones, around 90% recorded once. Following autologous stem cell transplantation, relapse occurred in every patient, and exposure to brentuximab vedotin varied. The data were obtained in a study of PD-1 blockade in classical Hodgkin lymphoma. The CDR3 spans 14 residues. Trimming stripped 1 base from V and 6 bases from J, with 12 bases between. Germline CDR1 reads SNHLY; CDR2 reads FYNNEI. The sequences come from peripheral blood mononuclear cells (PBMCs), collected at baseline. The TCR comes from a human donor with classical Hodgkin lymphoma. The rearrangement uses TRBV2 and TRBJ1-2; D is perhaps TRBD1 (6 bases). CDR3 nucleotides: TGTGCCAGCAGTGAAGAAAGGGGGGCAGATGGCTACACCTTC. It yields the protein CASSEERGADGYTF.